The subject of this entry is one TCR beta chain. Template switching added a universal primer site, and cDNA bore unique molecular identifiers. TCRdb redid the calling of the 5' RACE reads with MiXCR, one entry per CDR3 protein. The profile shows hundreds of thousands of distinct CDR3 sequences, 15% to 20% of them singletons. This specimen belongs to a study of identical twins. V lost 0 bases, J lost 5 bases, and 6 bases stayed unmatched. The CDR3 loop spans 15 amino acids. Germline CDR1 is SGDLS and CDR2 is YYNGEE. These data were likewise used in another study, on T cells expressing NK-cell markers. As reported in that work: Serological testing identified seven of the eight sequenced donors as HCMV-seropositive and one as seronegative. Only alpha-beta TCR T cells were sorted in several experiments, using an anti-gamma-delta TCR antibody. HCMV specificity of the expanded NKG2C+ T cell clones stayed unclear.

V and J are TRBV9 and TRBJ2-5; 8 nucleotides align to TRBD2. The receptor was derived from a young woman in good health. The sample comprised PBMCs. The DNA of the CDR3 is TGTGCCAGCAGCGTAGGTACCGGGAGGGTTGAGACCCAGTACTTC. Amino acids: CASSVGTGRVETQYF.